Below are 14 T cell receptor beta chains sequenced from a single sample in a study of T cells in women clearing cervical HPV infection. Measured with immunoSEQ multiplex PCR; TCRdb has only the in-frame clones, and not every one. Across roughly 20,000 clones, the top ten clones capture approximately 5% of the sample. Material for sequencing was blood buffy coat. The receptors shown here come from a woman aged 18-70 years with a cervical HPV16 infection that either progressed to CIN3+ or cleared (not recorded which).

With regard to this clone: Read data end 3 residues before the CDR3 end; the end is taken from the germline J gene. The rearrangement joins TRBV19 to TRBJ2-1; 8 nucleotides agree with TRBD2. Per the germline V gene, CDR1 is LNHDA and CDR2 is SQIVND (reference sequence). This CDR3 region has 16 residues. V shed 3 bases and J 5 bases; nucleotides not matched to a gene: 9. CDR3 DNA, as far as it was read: TGTGCCAGTAGTATCCCCCGGGGGGGGCCGGACAATGAG. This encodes CASSIPRGGPDNE. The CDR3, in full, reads CASSIPRGGPDNEQFF.

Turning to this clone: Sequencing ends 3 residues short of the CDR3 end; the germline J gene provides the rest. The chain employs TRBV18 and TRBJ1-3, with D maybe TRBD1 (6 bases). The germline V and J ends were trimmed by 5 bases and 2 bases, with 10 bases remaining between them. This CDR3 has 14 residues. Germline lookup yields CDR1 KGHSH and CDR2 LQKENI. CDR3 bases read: TGTGCCAGCTCATCCACAGGGACTGGAAACACC. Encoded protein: CASSSTGTGNT. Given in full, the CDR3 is CASSSTGTGNTIYF.

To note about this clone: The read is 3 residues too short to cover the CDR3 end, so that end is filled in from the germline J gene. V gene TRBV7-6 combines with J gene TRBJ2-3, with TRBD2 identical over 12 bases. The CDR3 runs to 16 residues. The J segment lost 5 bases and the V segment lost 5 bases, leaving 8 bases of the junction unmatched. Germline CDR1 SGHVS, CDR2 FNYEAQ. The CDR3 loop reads CASSPASGGARDTQYF. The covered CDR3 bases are TGTGCCAGCAGCCCGGCTAGCGGGGGGGCCCGAGATACG.

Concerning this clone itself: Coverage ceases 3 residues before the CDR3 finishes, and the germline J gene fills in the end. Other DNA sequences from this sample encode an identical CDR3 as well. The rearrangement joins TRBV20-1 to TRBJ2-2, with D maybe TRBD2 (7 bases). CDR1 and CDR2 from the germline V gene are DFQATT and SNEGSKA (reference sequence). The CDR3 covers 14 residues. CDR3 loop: CSARVGGAGEKLFF. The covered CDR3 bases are TGCAGTGCTAGAGTGGGGGGGGCCGGAGAAAAG.

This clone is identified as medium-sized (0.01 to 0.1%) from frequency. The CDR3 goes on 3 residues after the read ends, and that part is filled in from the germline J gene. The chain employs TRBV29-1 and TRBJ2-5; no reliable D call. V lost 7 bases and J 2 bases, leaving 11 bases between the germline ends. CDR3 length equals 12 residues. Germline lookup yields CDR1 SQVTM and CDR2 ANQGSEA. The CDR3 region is CSAWPSQETQYF. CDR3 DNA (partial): TGCAGCGCTTGGCCTAGTCAAGAGACC.

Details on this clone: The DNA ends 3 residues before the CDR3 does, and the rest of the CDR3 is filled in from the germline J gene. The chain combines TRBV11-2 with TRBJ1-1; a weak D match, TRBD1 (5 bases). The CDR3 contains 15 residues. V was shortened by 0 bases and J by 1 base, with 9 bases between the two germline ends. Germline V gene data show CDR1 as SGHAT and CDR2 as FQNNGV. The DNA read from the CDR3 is TGTGCCAGCAGCTTAGAACCGGGGGGGAACACTGAA. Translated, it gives CASSLEPGGNTE. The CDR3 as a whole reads CASSLEPGGNTEAFF.

CDR3 amino acids: CASSGQGGIYEQYF. Partial CDR3 DNA: TGTGCCAGCAGTGGACAGGGCGGGATTTACGAG. This chain connects TRBV6-1 to TRBJ2-7; a weak D match, TRBD1 (7 bases). The read terminates 3 residues before the CDR3 end, so the remaining end is supplied by the germline J gene. The CDR3 is 14 residues long. V was trimmed by 4 bases and J by 4 bases, leaving 14 bases between them. CDR1 is MNHNS and CDR2 is SASEGT in the germline V gene.

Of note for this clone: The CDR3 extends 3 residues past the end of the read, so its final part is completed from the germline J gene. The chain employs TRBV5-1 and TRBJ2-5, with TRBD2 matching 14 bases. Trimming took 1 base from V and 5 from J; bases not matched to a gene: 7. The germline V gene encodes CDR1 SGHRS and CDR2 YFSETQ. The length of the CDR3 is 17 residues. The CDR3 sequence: CASSLRLAGGPGETQYF. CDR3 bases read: TGCGCCAGCAGCTTGCGACTAGCGGGGGGGCCGGGGGAGACC.

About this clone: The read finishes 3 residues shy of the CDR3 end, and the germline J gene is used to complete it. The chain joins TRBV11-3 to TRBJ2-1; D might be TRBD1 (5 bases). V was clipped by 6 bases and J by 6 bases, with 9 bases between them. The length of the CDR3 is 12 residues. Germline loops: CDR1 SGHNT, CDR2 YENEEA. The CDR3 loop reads CASSPQGNEQFF. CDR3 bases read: TGTGCCAGCAGTCCTCAGGGCAATGAG.

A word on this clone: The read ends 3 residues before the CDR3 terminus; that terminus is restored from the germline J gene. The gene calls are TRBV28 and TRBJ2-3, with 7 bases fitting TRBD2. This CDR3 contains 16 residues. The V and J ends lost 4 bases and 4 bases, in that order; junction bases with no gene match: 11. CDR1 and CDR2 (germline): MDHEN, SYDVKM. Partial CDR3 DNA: TGTGCCAGCAGTTCCCCCGGGGGGAAAGCCCCAGATACG. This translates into CASSSPGGKAPDT. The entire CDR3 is CASSSPGGKAPDTQYF.

The CDR3 sequence is CSARTNYNSPLHF. CDR3 DNA, as far as it was read: TGCAGTGCCCGGACAAACTATAATTCACCC. The chain has TRBV20-1 and TRBJ1-6, with D perhaps TRBD1 (5 bases). The read finishes 3 residues shy of the CDR3 end, and the germline J gene is used to complete it. V was shortened by 6 bases and J by 3 bases, with 9 bases between the two germline ends. Germline assignment: CDR1 DFQATT and CDR2 SNEGSKA (reference sequence). This CDR3 has 13 residues.

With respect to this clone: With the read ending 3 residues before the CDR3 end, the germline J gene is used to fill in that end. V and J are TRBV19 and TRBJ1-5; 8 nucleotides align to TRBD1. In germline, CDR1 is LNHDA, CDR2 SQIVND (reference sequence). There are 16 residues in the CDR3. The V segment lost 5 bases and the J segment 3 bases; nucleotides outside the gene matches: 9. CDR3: CASSRGQGGDNQPQHF. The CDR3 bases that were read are TGTGCCAGTAGTCGCGGACAGGGAGGAGACAATCAGCCC.

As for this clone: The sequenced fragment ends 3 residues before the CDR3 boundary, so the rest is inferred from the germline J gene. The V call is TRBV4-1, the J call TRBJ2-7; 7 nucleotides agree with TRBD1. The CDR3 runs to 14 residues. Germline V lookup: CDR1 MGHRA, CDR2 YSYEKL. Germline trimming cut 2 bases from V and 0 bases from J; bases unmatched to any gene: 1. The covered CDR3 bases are TGCGCCAGCAGCCAAACAGGGGTCTCCTACGAG. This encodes CASSQTGVSYE. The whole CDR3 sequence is CASSQTGVSYEQYF.

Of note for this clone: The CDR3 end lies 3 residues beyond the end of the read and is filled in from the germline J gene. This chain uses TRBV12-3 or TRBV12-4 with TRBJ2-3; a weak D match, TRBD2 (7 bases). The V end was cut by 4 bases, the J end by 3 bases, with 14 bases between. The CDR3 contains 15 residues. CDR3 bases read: TGTGCCAGCAGTTCTCGAGGGGGGGCTACAGATACG. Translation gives CASSSRGGATDT. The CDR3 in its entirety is CASSSRGGATDTQYF.